This T cell receptor (beta chain) came from a study of tumor-infiltrating lymphocytes in primary liver carcinoma. As for the study in general: Donors had hepatocellular carcinoma or combined HCC and intrahepatic cholangiocarcinoma.

It was unsorted whole blood that yielded blood RNA, and germline DNA was also extracted. TCR beta cDNA came from around 0.5 ug total RNA, primed with a constant-region primer. Three nested multiplex PCR rounds of slightly modified ARM-PCR generated TCR beta libraries. Researchers ran the first two PCR rounds for roughly 11 cycles each with TRBV1-TRBV30 forward primers and a C-beta reverse primer. TCRdb ran MiXCR on the multiplex PCR reads and lists one entry per CDR3 protein. The table includes 300,000 to 400,000 distinct CDR3 sequences, about 65% detected once. The ends were cut back, 5 bases at V and 0 bases at J, with 16 bases in the middle. This CDR3 is built from 16 residues. Germline V gene lookup returns CDR1 MNHEY and CDR2 SVGAGI. Study-wide points: Bulk unsorted samples prevented comparison of CD4+ and CD8+ repertoires.

This clonotype was counted ten times or more. What it binds is unknown. The chain employs TRBV6-5 and TRBJ2-5; no clear D. The sequence was obtained from a man aged 35-49 years with primary liver carcinoma and hepatitis B virus infection. The source material was peripheral blood. Here the CDR3 DNA reads TGTGCCAGCAGTCCCTATCGGACGGGTAACCAAGAGACCCAGTACTTC. Translated: CASSPYRTGNQETQYF.